This T cell receptor (beta chain) came from a study of cytomegalovirus exposure and HLA in healthy donors. Broader study findings: The presence/absence work took it that sequencing depth was about the same across donors. Data from an earlier analysis indicated that most TCR beta V segments were productive either about 90% or about 30% of the time.

On this clone itself: Its antigen remains unknown.

PCR employed 60 Vbeta and 13 Jbeta primers. Authors' processing steps: Among the unique TCR beta chains that a later analysis counted, around 82 million in all, 10 million to 11 million were shared. Sequencing used immunoSEQ multiplex PCR; TCRdb keeps in-frame clones, though not all of them. That table gives V, J and clone size, and the DNA gave D and trimming. This table holds some 120,000 clones. Losses at the gene ends were 4 bases for V and 3 bases for J; bases not matched to a gene: 12. The CDR3 spans 17 residues. Germline V gives CDR1 LNHDA, CDR2 SQIVND (reference sequence). Sequencing input: PBMCs. The receptor was isolated from an older woman in good health and CMV-seronegative. J is TRBJ1-1 and V is TRBV19; 9 nucleotides line up with TRBD1. CDR3 bases: TGTGCCAGTAGTACCCTCCGGGACAGGGTCCGGGACACTGAAGCTTTCTTT. Translation: CASSTLRDRVRDTEAFF.